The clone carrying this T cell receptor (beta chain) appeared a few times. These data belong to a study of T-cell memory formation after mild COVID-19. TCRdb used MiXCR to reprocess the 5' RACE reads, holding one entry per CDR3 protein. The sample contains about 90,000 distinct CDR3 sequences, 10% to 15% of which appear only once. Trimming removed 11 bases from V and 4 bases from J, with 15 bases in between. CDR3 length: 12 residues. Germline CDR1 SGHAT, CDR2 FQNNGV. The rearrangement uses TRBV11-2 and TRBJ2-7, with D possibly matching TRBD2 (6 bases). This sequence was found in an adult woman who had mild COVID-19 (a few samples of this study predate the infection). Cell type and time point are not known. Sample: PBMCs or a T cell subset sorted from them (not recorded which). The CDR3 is CAGGQNPYEQYF. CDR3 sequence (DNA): TGTGCCGGAGGGCAAAACCCGTACGAGCAGTACTTC.